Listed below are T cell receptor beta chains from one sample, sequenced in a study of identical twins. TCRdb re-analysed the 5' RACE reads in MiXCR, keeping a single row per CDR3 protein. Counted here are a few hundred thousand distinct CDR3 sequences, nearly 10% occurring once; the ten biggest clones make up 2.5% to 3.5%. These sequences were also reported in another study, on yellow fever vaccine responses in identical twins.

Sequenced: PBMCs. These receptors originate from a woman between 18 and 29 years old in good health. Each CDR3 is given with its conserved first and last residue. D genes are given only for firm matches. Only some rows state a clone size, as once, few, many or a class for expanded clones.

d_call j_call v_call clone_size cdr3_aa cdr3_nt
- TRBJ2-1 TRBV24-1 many CATSDRTAFWEQFF TGTGCCACCAGTGATAGGACGGCTTTCTGGGAGCAGTTCTTC
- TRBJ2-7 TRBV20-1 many CSARYLYEQYF TGCAGTGCTAGATACTTGTACGAGCAGTACTTC
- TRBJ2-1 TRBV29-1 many CSVDRGVPNEQFF TGCAGCGTTGATAGAGGGGTACCTAATGAGCAGTTCTTC
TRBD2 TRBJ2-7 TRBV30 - CASDGGGVEQYF TGTGCCTCCGACGGCGGGGGGGTCGAGCAGTACTTC
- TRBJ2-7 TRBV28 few CASSFLTNSYEQYF TGTGCCAGCAGTTTTCTTACAAACTCCTACGAGCAGTACTTC
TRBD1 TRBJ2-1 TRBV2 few CASSGTGGDNEQFF TGTGCCAGCAGTGGGACAGGGGGAGACAATGAGCAGTTCTTC
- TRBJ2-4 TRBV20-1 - CSAPYRGDIQYF TGCAGTGCTCCTTACCGTGGGGACATTCAGTACTTC
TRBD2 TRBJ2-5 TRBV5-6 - CASSLAELAGGWGQETQYF TGTGCCAGCAGCTTGGCCGAACTAGCGGGGGGATGGGGCCAAGAGACCCAGTACTTC
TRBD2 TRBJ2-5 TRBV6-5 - CASSYGLPAGARETQYF TGTGCCAGCAGTTACGGTCTTCCAGCGGGGGCCCGTGAGACCCAGTACTTC
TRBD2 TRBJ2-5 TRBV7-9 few CASSAPGGSETQYF TGTGCCAGCAGCGCCCCGGGAGGGTCCGAGACCCAGTACTTC
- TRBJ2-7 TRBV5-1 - CASSGLEREDEQYF TGCGCCAGCAGCGGGCTGGAGAGGGAGGACGAGCAGTACTTC
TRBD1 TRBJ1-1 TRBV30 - CAWSTGVGTEAFF TGTGCCTGGAGTACAGGGGTCGGAACTGAAGCTTTCTTT
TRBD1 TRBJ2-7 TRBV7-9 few CASSLPLAGQGYEQYF TGTGCCAGCAGCTTACCATTGGCGGGACAGGGATACGAGCAGTACTTC
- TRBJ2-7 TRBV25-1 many CASSNELAGTYEQYF TGTGCCAGCAGTAACGAGTTGGCAGGGACATACGAGCAGTACTTC
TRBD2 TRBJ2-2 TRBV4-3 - CASSQDPGLAGLNTGELFF TGCGCCAGCAGCCAAGACCCGGGACTAGCGGGATTGAACACCGGGGAGCTGTTTTTT
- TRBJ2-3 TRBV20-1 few CSARGTDNTDTQYF TGCAGTGCTAGAGGGACAGACAACACAGATACGCAGTATTTT
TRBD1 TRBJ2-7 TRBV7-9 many CASSRQGEQYF TGTGCCAGCAGCAGACAGGGTGAGCAGTACTTC
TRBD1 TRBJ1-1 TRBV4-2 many CASSTTGDLEAFF TGTGCCAGCAGTACTACAGGGGACCTTGAAGCTTTCTTT